The T cell receptor (beta chain) described here comes from a study of cytomegalovirus exposure and HLA in healthy donors. V lost 5 bases, J lost 3 bases, and 5 bases stayed unmatched. In germline, CDR1 is SGHNT, CDR2 YENEEA. The CDR3 loop spans 15 amino acids. Researchers ran the PCR with 60 Vbeta and 13 Jbeta primers. Measured with immunoSEQ multiplex PCR; TCRdb has only the in-frame clones, and not every one. The sample gives roughly 160,000 clones, over 60% of which show up once; about 1.6% is in the top ten. This chain links TRBV11-3 with TRBJ2-5, with 11 bases that match TRBD2. Sample: PBMCs. The receptor was isolated from a girl between 5 and 17 years old in good health and CMV-seronegative. CDR3 protein: CASSGGTSGKETQYF. CDR3 nucleotide sequence: TGTGCCAGCAGCGGAGGGACTAGCGGAAAAGAGACCCAGTACTTC.